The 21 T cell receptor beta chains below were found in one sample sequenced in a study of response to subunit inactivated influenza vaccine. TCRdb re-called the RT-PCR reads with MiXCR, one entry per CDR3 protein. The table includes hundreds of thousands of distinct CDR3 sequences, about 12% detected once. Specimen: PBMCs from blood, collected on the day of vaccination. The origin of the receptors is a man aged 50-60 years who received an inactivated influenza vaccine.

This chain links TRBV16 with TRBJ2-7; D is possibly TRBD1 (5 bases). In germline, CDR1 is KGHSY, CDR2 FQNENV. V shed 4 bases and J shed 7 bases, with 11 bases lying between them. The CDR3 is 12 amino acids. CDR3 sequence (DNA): TGTGCCAGCAGCCCTCAGGGTTTGGAGCAGTACTTC. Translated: CASSPQGLEQYF. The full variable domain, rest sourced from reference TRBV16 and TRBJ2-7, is GEEVAQTPKHLVRGEGQKAKLYCAPIKGHSYVFWYQQVLKNEFKFLISFQNENVFDETGMPKERFSAKCLPNSPCSLEIQATKLEDSAVYFCASSPQGLEQYFGPGTRLTVT.

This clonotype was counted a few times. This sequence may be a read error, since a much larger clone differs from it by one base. CDR3 in DNA: TGTGCCAGCAAGAGCGGGGTGAACACCGGGGAGCTGTTTTTT. Its protein is CASKSGVNTGELFF. The rearrangement uses TRBV7-3 and TRBJ2-2, with 7 bases fitting TRBD2. Per the germline V gene, CDR1 is SGHTA and CDR2 is FQGTGA. This CDR3 has 14 residues. The V and J ends lost 7 bases and 1 base, in that order; junction bases with no gene match: 3.

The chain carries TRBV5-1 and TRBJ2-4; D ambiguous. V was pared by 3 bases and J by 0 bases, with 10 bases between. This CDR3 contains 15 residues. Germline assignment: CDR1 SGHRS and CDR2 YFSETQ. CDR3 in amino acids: CASSSGYVAKNIQYF. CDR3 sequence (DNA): TGCGCCAGCAGCTCCGGCTACGTAGCCAAAAACATTCAGTACTTC.

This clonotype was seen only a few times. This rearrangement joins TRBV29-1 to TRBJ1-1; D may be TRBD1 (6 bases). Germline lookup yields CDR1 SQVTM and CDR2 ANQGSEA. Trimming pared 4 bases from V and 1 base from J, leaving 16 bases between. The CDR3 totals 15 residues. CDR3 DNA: TGCAGCGTTGTTGCCTGGGGACATGGGAACACTGAAGCTTTCTTT. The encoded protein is CSVVAWGHGNTEAFF.

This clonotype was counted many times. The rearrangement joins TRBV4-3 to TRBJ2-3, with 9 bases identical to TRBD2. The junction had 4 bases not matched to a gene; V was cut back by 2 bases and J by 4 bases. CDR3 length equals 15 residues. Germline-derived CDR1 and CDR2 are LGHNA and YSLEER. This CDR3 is CASSQNSGGSDTQYF. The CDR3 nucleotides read TGCGCCAGCAGCCAAAATAGCGGGGGCTCAGATACGCAGTATTTT.

The CDR3 DNA reads as TGTGCCAGCAATGACAGGCCACGGGGGCCCCAGCATTTT. Its protein product is CASNDRPRGPQHF. The gene calls are TRBV6-6 and TRBJ1-5; the D gene is possibly TRBD1 (6 bases). This CDR3 is built from 13 residues. Trimming stripped 7 bases from V and 9 bases from J, with 16 bases between. Germline CDR1 and CDR2: MNHNY and SVGAGI (reference sequence).

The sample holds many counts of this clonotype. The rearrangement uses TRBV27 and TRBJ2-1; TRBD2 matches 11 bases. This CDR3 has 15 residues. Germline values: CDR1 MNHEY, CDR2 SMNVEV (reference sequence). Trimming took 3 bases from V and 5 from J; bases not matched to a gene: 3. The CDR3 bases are TGTGCCAGCAGTTTGGGACTAGCGGTACACAATGAGCAGTTCTTC. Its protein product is CASSLGLAVHNEQFF.

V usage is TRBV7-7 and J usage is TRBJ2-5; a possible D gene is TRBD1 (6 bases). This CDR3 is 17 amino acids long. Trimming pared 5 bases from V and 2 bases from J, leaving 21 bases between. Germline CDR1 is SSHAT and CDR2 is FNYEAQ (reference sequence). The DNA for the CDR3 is TGTGCCAGCAGCCTCAGCCAAGGGGGACACCGGCAAGAGACCCAGTACTTC. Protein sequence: CASSLSQGGHRQETQYF.

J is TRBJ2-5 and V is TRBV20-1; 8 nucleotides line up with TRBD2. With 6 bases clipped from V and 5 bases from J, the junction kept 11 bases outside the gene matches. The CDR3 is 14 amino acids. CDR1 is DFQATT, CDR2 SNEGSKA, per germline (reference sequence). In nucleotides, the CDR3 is TGCAGTGCAACCAGCGGGAGTAGATTGGAGACCCAGTACTTC. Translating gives CSATSGSRLETQYF.

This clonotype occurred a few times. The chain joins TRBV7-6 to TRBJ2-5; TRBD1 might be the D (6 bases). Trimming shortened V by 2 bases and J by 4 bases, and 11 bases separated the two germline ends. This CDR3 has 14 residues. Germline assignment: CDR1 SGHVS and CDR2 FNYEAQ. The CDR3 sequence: CASSLLGAAETQYF. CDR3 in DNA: TGTGCCAGCAGCTTACTGGGGGCCGCAGAGACCCAGTACTTC.

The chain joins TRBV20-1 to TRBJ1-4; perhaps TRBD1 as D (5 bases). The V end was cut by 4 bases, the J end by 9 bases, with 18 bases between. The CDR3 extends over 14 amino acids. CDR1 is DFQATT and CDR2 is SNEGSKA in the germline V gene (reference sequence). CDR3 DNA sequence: TGCAGTGCTAACTCCCGGGAGGGGCTGCAAAAACTGTTTTTT. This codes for CSANSREGLQKLFF.

CDR3 nucleotides: TGTGCCAGCAGCCAAGCAGGGACGAGGACCGGGGAGCTGTTTTTT. This sequence encodes CASSQAGTRTGELFF. The chain couples TRBV3-1 to TRBJ2-2, with D perhaps given as TRBD1 or TRBD2 (5 bases each). Germline CDR1 is LGHDT and CDR2 is YNNKEL (reference sequence). The V gene lost 1 base and the J gene lost 5 bases, with 11 bases spanning the gap. This CDR3 spans 15 amino acids.

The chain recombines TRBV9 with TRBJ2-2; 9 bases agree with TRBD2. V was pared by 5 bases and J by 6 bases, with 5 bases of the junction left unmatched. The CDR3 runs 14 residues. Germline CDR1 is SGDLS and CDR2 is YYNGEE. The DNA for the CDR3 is TGTGCCAGCAGGGCTAGCGGGATATCCGGGGAGCTGTTTTTT. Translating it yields CASRASGISGELFF.

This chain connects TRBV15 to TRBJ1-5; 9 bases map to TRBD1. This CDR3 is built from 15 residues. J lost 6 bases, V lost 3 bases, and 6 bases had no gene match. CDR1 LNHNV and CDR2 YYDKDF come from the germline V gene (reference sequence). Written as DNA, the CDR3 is TGTGCCACCAGCAGGGGACAGGGACGTGGTCAGCCCCAGCATTTT. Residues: CATSRGQGRGQPQHF.

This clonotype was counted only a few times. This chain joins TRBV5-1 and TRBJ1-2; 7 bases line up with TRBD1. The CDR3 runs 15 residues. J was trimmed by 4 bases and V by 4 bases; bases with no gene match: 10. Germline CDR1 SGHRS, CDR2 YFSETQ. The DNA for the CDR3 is TGCGCCAGCAGCCGCAACAGGGGCGCTGGCTATGGCTACACCTTC. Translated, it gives CASSRNRGAGYGYTF.

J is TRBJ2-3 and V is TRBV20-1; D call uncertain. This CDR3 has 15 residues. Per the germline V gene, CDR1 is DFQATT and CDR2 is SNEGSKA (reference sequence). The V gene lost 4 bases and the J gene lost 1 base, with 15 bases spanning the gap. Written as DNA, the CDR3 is TGCAGTGCTACGACACGAAGCGACCGCACAGATACGCAGTATTTT. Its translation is CSATTRSDRTDTQYF.

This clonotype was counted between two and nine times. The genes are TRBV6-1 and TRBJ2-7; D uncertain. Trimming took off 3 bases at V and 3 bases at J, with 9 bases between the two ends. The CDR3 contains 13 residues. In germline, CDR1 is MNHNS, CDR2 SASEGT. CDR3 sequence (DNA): TGTGCCAGCAGTGACAGGCTTCTCTACGAGCAGTACTTC. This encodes CASSDRLLYEQYF.

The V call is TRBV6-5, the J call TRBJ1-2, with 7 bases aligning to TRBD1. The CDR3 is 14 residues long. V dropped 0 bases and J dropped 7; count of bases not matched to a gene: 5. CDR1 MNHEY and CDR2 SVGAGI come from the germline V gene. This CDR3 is CASSYSKGAGGYTF. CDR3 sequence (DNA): TGTGCCAGCAGTTACTCGAAGGGGGCCGGTGGCTACACCTTC.

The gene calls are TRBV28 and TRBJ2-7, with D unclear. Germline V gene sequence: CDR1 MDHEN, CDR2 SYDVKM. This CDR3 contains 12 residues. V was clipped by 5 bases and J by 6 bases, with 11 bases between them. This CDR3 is CASSPLPGEQYF. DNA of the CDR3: TGTGCCAGCAGTCCCCTCCCTGGCGAGCAGTACTTC.

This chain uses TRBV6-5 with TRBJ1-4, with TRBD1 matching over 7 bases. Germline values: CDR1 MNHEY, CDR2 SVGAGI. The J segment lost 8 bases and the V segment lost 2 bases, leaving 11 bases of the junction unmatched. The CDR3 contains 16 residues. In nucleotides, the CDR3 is TGTGCCAGCAGTTACGCCCTTCGGACAGGTCGGGAAAAACTGTTTTTT. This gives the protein CASSYALRTGREKLFF.

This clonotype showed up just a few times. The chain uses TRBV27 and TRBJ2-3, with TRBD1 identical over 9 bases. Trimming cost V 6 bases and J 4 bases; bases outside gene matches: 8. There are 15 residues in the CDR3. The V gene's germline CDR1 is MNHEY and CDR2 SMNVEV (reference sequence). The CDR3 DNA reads TGTGCCAGCAGCCCCCGTCGGACAGGGGCAGATACGCAGTATTTT. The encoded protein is CASSPRRTGADTQYF.